The rows below give T cell receptor beta chains drawn from one sample of a study of T cells after posttransplantation cyclophosphamide. Assay: immunoSEQ multiplex PCR; the TCRdb copy retains only in-frame clones and omits some. The sample includes 24,000 or so clones, none of them occurring once. Sequenced sample: PBMCs. These receptors came from a woman between 45 and 60 years old in good health, CMV-negative, and a related stem cell transplant donor. The CDR3 runs from the conserved cysteine through the conserved F or W. The order of the fields is V gene, D gene, J gene, clone size, CDR3 protein, CDR3 DNA. The D gene is left open where the match is weak. Clone sizes are shown as once, few, many or a size class.

TRBV5-1	TRBD1	TRBJ1-3	many	CASSLEDRATDTIYF	TGCGCCAGCAGCTTGGAGGACAGGGCAACGGACACCATATATTTT
TRBV5-1	-	TRBJ1-4	many	CASSFGAGGEKLFF	TGCGCCAGCAGCTTTGGGGCGGGAGGAGAAAAACTGTTTTTT
TRBV5-1	TRBD2	TRBJ2-1	many	CASSFLVGGNNEQFF	TGCGCCAGCAGCTTTTTGGTGGGGGGGAACAATGAGCAGTTCTTC
TRBV6-1	-	TRBJ2-2	many	CASTESGVPPGELFF	TGTGCCAGCACCGAATCAGGGGTGCCCCCCGGGGAGCTGTTTTTT
TRBV5-1	TRBD2	TRBJ2-2	many	CASSYHGSGGLTGELFF	TGCGCCAGCAGCTACCACGGCAGCGGGGGCCTCACCGGGGAGCTGTTTTTT
TRBV9	TRBD2	TRBJ2-5	many	CASSSRLAGVGETQYF	TGTGCCAGCAGCTCCCGACTAGCGGGAGTGGGAGAGACCCAGTACTTC
TRBV5-1	TRBD2	TRBJ2-2	many	CASSLVAGGPNTGELFF	TGCGCCAGCAGCTTGGTAGCGGGGGGTCCTAACACCGGGGAGCTGTTTTTT
TRBV6-5	TRBD1	TRBJ2-7	many	CASSYAQGLTEQYF	TGTGCCAGCAGTTACGCACAGGGGTTAACCGAGCAGTACTTC
TRBV2	TRBD2	TRBJ2-1	many	CASSGEGHYNEQFF	TGTGCCAGCAGTGGGGAGGGCCACTACAATGAGCAGTTCTTC
TRBV18	TRBD1	TRBJ1-4	many	CASSPLTGRHEKLFF	TGTGCCAGCTCACCCCTGACAGGGAGGCATGAAAAACTGTTTTTT
TRBV7-6	TRBD2	TRBJ2-1	many	CASSLGLASGRRNEQFF	TGTGCCAGCAGCTTAGGGCTGGCTAGCGGGAGGCGGAATGAGCAGTTCTTC
TRBV6-1	TRBD2	TRBJ2-1	many	CASSLAGSSYNEQFF	TGTGCCAGCAGTTTAGCGGGATCGTCGTACAATGAGCAGTTCTTC
TRBV7-6	-	TRBJ1-6	many	CASTRDINSPLHF	TGTGCCAGCACCCGGGACATTAATTCACCCCTCCACTTT
TRBV5-1	-	TRBJ1-3	many	CASSRQKFSGNTIYF	TGCGCCAGCAGCCGACAGAAATTCTCTGGAAACACCATATATTTT
TRBV30	-	TRBJ2-1	many	CAWSVSPLQGEQFF	TGTGCCTGGAGTGTATCCCCCCTGCAGGGTGAACAGTTCTTC
TRBV5-1	TRBD1	TRBJ2-7	many	CASSYTGATSYEQYF	TGCGCCAGCAGCTATACAGGGGCGACTTCCTACGAGCAGTACTTC
TRBV7-9	-	TRBJ2-2	many	CGNREDGELFF	TGTGGGAACAGGGAAGACGGGGAGCTGTTTTTT
TRBV28	TRBD2	TRBJ2-1	many	CASSSPGGAKGFF	TGTGCCAGCAGTTCCCCCGGGGGGGCGAAAGGGTTCTTC
TRBV28	-	TRBJ1-2	many	CASTLTRDIANYGYTF	TGTGCCAGCACCCTAACCCGGGACATAGCTAACTATGGCTACACCTTC
TRBV5-1	-	TRBJ1-6	many	CASTPRERNNNSPLHF	TGCGCCAGCACCCCGCGCGAGAGAAATAATAATTCACCCCTCCACTTT
TRBV5-1	-	TRBJ1-4	many	CASSLDPSEAVKLFF	TGCGCCAGCAGCTTAGACCCCTCCGAGGCGGTGAAACTGTTTTTT
TRBV30	-	TRBJ1-5	many	CAWSARGWGNQPQHF	TGTGCCTGGAGCGCCAGGGGATGGGGCAATCAGCCCCAGCATTTT
TRBV7-7	-	TRBJ2-5	many	CASSLVLAGAGVTQYF	TGTGCCAGCAGCTTAGTATTAGCCGGAGCGGGTGTGACCCAGTACTTC
TRBV6-1	TRBD1	TRBJ1-2	many	CASSARTGRGYGYTF	TGTGCCAGCAGCGCTAGGACAGGGAGGGGGTATGGCTACACCTTC
TRBV27	-	TRBJ1-5	many	CASSQGFNQPQHF	TGTGCCAGCTCTCAGGGGTTTAATCAGCCCCAGCATTTT
TRBV19	TRBD1	TRBJ1-1	many	CASSTNGQGNTEAFF	TGTGCCAGTAGTACAAACGGACAGGGCAACACTGAAGCTTTCTTT
TRBV11-2	-	TRBJ1-1	many	CASSLRGNTEAFF	TGTGCCAGCAGCTTAAGGGGGAACACTGAAGCTTTCTTT
TRBV6-5	-	TRBJ1-1	few	CASSSPPAGPTEAFF	TGTGCCAGCAGTTCACCCCCGGCAGGGCCCACTGAAGCTTTCTTT
TRBV5-1	TRBD2	TRBJ2-7	many	CASSRGGTSGAFSYEQYF	TGCGCCAGCAGCCGGGGGGGGACTAGCGGGGCCTTCTCCTACGAGCAGTACTTC
TRBV19	-	TRBJ1-2	many	CASSRREDYGYTF	TGTGCCAGTAGTAGGAGGGAGGACTATGGCTACACCTTC
TRBV5-1	-	TRBJ2-7	many	CASSLSYGEYEQYF	TGCGCCAGCAGCTTGTCGTACGGAGAGTACGAGCAGTACTTC
TRBV14	-	TRBJ2-7	many	CASSQDTYEQYF	TGTGCCAGCAGCCAAGACACCTACGAGCAGTACTTC
TRBV14	TRBD1	TRBJ2-1	many	CASSHSRQGLYNEQFF	TGTGCCAGCAGCCATTCAAGACAGGGCTTATACAATGAGCAGTTCTTC
TRBV18	TRBD2	TRBJ2-1	many	CASSPTGSGGAGEQFF	TGTGCCAGCTCACCAACTGGAAGCGGGGGGGCCGGTGAGCAGTTCTTC
TRBV6-5	TRBD1	TRBJ2-7	many	CASRRDRGVYEQYF	TGTGCCAGCAGACGGGACAGGGGGGTTTACGAGCAGTACTTC
TRBV15	-	TRBJ1-2	many	CATSRERGQSYGYTF	TGTGCCACCAGCAGAGAAAGGGGACAAAGCTATGGCTACACCTTC
TRBV6-1	-	TRBJ1-5	few	CASSRTVNSNQPQHF	TGTGCCAGCAGTAGGACTGTTAATAGCAATCAGCCCCAGCATTTT
TRBV6-1	-	TRBJ2-5	many	CASSELPYQETQYF	TGTGCCAGCAGTGAACTCCCGTACCAAGAGACCCAGTACTTC
TRBV2	TRBD2	TRBJ2-7	many	CASSTSGRSYEQYF	TGTGCCAGCAGTACTAGCGGGAGATCCTACGAGCAGTACTTC
TRBV6-6	-	TRBJ1-1	many	CASSYSEAVTEAFF	TGTGCCAGCAGTTACTCGGAGGCAGTCACTGAAGCTTTCTTT